Following are 24 T cell receptor beta chains from one sample sequenced in a study of blood T cell repertoires in COVID-19. Profiled with immunoSEQ multiplex PCR; TCRdb holds only in-frame clones, not every one. Here the sample spans roughly 190,000 clones, about 85% being singletons. The sequenced sample was peripheral blood. The source of these receptors is a human donor in a cohort sampled during active COVID-19.

This rearrangement joins TRBV7-9 to TRBJ1-1; D might be TRBD1 (5 bases). The V end lost 3 bases, the J end lost 1 base, and 12 bases lay between the germline ends. CDR1 and CDR2 (germline): SEHNR, FQNEAQ (reference sequence). This CDR3 has 15 residues. This CDR3 is CASSFEGHRNTEAFF. CDR3 in DNA: TGTGCCAGCAGCTTCGAAGGACACCGGAACACTGAAGCTTTCTTT.

The chain carries TRBV29-1 and TRBJ1-1, with 9 bases fitting TRBD1. The CDR3 length is 14 residues. From germline, CDR1 is SQVTM and CDR2 ANQGSEA. V shed 3 bases and J 4 bases; nucleotides not matched to a gene: 6. CDR3 sequence (DNA): TGCAGCGTTGATTCGGACAGGGGTGCCACTGAAGCTTTCTTT. Encoded protein: CSVDSDRGATEAFF.

The chain links TRBV19 to TRBJ1-4, with TRBD1 as a possible D gene (6 bases). CDR1 and CDR2 from the germline V gene are LNHDA and SQIVND (reference sequence). The V end lost 6 bases, the J end lost 4 bases, and 12 bases lay between the germline ends. The CDR3 extends over 14 amino acids. The CDR3 protein is CASRRGAYNEKLFF. In DNA, the CDR3 is TGTGCCAGTAGACGGGGGGCCTATAATGAAAAACTGTTTTTT.

This sequence joins TRBV18 and TRBJ2-7; TRBD2 matches 16 bases. V was clipped by 1 base and J by 6 bases; unmatched bases: 9. CDR3 length: 18 residues. CDR1 is KGHSH and CDR2 is LQKENI in the germline V gene. The CDR3 region is CASSPLGLAGGPSAEQYF. DNA of the CDR3: TGTGCCAGCTCACCACTGGGACTAGCGGGAGGGCCTAGCGCCGAGCAGTACTTC.

This clone appeared a single time. V is TRBV5-4 and J is TRBJ1-6, with a weak D call TRBD1 (6 bases). Per germline, CDR1 SGHNT and CDR2 YYREEE (reference sequence). This CDR3 comprises 15 residues. Trimming took 6 bases from V and 6 from J, leaving 16 bases between them. The CDR3 bases are TGTGCCAGCACCTCCCAGGGGACCCCTAATTCACCCCTCCACTTT. This encodes CASTSQGTPNSPLHF.

This chain links TRBV3-1 (or the pseudogene TRBV3-2) with TRBJ2-2; 11 positions agree with TRBD1. The length of the CDR3 is 15 residues. The germline CDR1 and CDR2 sequences are LGHDT and YNNKEL (reference sequence). The trim removed 4 bases at V and 5 bases at J, leaving 3 bases unmatched. DNA of the CDR3: TGTGCCAGCAGCCGGACAGGGGGCGTTACCGGGGAGCTGTTTTTT. Translation: CASSRTGGVTGELFF.

The rearrangement uses TRBV5-1 and TRBJ1-6; TRBD1 matches at 8 bases. There are 16 residues in the CDR3. V trimming: 2 bases; J trimming: 6 bases; junction bases outside the gene matches: 7. Germline-derived CDR1 and CDR2 are SGHRS and YFSETQ. The CDR3 bases are TGCGCCAGCAGCTTAACGTGGGACAGGATTAATTCACCCCTCCACTTT. This gives the protein CASSLTWDRINSPLHF.

This clone was observed a few times. The V and J genes are TRBV5-1 and TRBJ2-7; perhaps TRBD2 as D (7 bases). Germline CDR1 reads SGHRS; CDR2 reads YFSETQ. Trimming stripped 2 bases from V and 5 bases from J, with 14 bases between. The CDR3 extends over 14 amino acids. The CDR3 reads CASSFRQGRDEQYF. In DNA form, the CDR3 reads TGCGCCAGCAGCTTCCGTCAGGGGAGGGACGAGCAGTACTTC.

CDR3 sequence reads: CASSFSASGEAFF. Written as DNA, the CDR3 is TGTGCCAGCAGTTTTAGCGCGAGCGGAGAAGCTTTCTTT. The V call is TRBV12-3 or TRBV12-4, the J call TRBJ1-1; D not certain. CDR3 size: 13 residues. V shed 3 bases and J shed 8 bases, with 13 bases lying between them.

CDR3 loop: CASSELVTDYGYTF. As DNA, the CDR3 is TGTGCCAGCAGTGAATTGGTGACAGACTATGGCTACACCTTC. The chain recombines TRBV6-1 with TRBJ1-2; possibly TRBD1 for D (5 bases). Germline CDR1 and CDR2: MNHNS and SASEGT. Trimming removed 2 bases from V and 3 bases from J, with 10 bases in between. This CDR3 spans 14 amino acids.

The chain couples TRBV2 to TRBJ1-6; 8 bases match TRBD1. This CDR3 has 13 amino acids. Per germline, CDR1 SNHLY and CDR2 FYNNEI. The J segment lost 7 bases and the V segment lost 8 bases, leaving 4 bases of the junction unmatched. CDR3 nucleotides: TGTGCCAGCGCCGACAGGGGCAATTCACCCCTCCACTTT. Amino acid sequence: CASADRGNSPLHF.

The genes are TRBV30 and TRBJ1-5; tentatively, D is TRBD1 (6 bases). Trimming left V 0 bases short and J 6 bases short, with 15 bases between. The length of the CDR3 is 15 residues. Germline CDR1 and CDR2: GTSNPN and SVGIG (reference sequence). The CDR3 DNA sequence: TGTGCCTGGAGTGTAGCCAGGGGAGCAAGTCAGCCCCAGCATTTT. As protein: CAWSVARGASQPQHF. The full variable domain, with the rest looked up from reference TRBV30 and TRBJ1-5, is SQTIHQWPATLVQPVGSPLSLECTVEGTSNPNLYWYRQAAGRGLQLLFYSVGIGQISSEVPQNLSASRPQDRQFILSSKKLLLSDSGFYLCAWSVARGASQPQHFGDGTRLSIL.

The table lists this clone with a count of one. The rearrangement uses TRBV6-2 or TRBV6-3 and TRBJ2-7; no firm D call. Trimming took 5 bases from V and 6 from J, leaving 11 bases between them. This CDR3 spans 12 amino acids. The V gene's germline CDR1 is MNHEY and CDR2 SVGEGT. CDR3 DNA: TGTGCCAGCAGTCGCGTCCCTGGCGAGCAGTACTTC. Translated, it gives CASSRVPGEQYF.

J is TRBJ1-1 and V is TRBV18; 8 bases agree with TRBD1. Trimming at V came to 3 bases and at J to 3 bases, leaving 3 bases not matched to a gene. Germline assignment: CDR1 KGHSH and CDR2 LQKENI. The CDR3 sequence is 14 residues long. The CDR3 spells CASSPDRAYTEAFF. The CDR3 region has the DNA TGTGCCAGCTCACCGGACAGGGCTTACACTGAAGCTTTCTTT.

V and J are TRBV5-1 and TRBJ1-1; D is undetermined. Trimming pared 0 bases from V and 2 bases from J, leaving 5 bases between. Germline V gene data show CDR1 as SGHRS and CDR2 as YFSETQ. The CDR3 is made up of 13 amino acids. The CDR3: CASSLVVNTEAFF. CDR3 in DNA: TGCGCCAGCAGCTTGGTAGTTAACACTGAAGCTTTCTTT.

The V call is TRBV7-8, the J call TRBJ2-1; 7 nucleotides match TRBD2. Per the germline V gene, CDR1 is SGHVS and CDR2 is FQNEAQ. This CDR3 contains 16 residues. V was pared by 5 bases and J by 5 bases, with 12 bases of the junction left unmatched. CDR3 sequence (DNA): TGTGCCAGCAGCCCATTGGGCGGGAGAAATAACAATGAGCAGTTCTTC. It yields the protein CASSPLGGRNNNEQFF.

The chain recombines TRBV24-1 with TRBJ1-5, with D unclear. This CDR3 is 13 amino acids long. The V gene's germline CDR1 is KGHDR and CDR2 SFDVKD. Trimming left V 5 bases short and J 4 bases short, with 8 bases between. CDR3 loop: CATSGRDNQPQHF. CDR3 in DNA: TGTGCCACCAGTGGGAGGGATAATCAGCCCCAGCATTTT.

The chain combines TRBV25-1 with TRBJ1-2; the match to TRBD1 covers 8 bases. CDR3 size: 13 residues. Germline trimming cut 6 bases from V and 7 bases from J; bases unmatched to any gene: 7. CDR1 is MGHDK, CDR2 SYGVNS, per germline. CDR3: CASSLTGESGYTF. CDR3 in DNA: TGTGCCAGCAGCCTGACAGGGGAGTCTGGCTACACCTTC.

V is TRBV5-4 and J is TRBJ1-2; D is uncertain. This CDR3 spans 13 amino acids. The V gene's germline CDR1 is SGHNT and CDR2 YYREEE (reference sequence). The V gene lost 4 bases and the J gene lost 4 bases, with 11 bases spanning the gap. The CDR3 nucleotides are TGTGCCAGCAGCGCCCAAGCGCCCTATGGCTACACCTTC. It specifies CASSAQAPYGYTF.

This clone was recorded once. The CDR3 region has the DNA TGCGCCAGCAGCTTGGTGGGTGTCCGCGGGGAGACCCAGTACTTC. Protein: CASSLVGVRGETQYF. This rearrangement joins TRBV5-1 to TRBJ2-5, with a weak D call TRBD2 (5 bases). CDR3 length equals 15 residues. The ends were cut back, 0 bases at V and 5 bases at J, with 14 bases in the middle. Per germline, CDR1 SGHRS and CDR2 YFSETQ.

This chain uses TRBV28 with TRBJ1-2, with no clear D. V shed 7 bases and J shed 2 bases, with 11 bases lying between them. The CDR3 has 13 amino acids. Germline CDR1 MDHEN, CDR2 SYDVKM. The CDR3 spells CASNSERNYGYTF. The CDR3 region has the DNA TGTGCCAGCAACTCGGAGCGGAACTATGGCTACACCTTC.

The chain links TRBV3-1 (or the pseudogene TRBV3-2) to TRBJ2-1, with D perhaps matching TRBD1 (5 bases). This CDR3 contains 15 residues. The V end lost 3 bases, the J end lost 4 bases, and 13 bases lay between the germline ends. The germline gives CDR1 LGHDT, CDR2 YNNKEL (reference sequence). The CDR3 nucleotides are TGTGCCAGCAGCCATACAGGAAGCTTTTACAATGAGCAGTTCTTC. Amino acids: CASSHTGSFYNEQFF.

The chain links TRBV12-2 to TRBJ2-1; the table's D call, TRBD1, has no DNA check behind it. TRBV12-2 is listed as a pseudogene. The CDR3 loop spans 21 amino acids. The CDR3 sequence is CASRLEFPQGLRDRRYNEQFF. CDR3 nucleotide sequence: TGTGCAAGTCGCTTAGAGTTTCCACAGGGCCTCCGGGACAGGAGATACAATGAGCAGTTCTTC.

The J gene is TRBJ2-7, the V gene TRBV6-5, with D possibly matching TRBD1 (6 bases). CDR1 and CDR2 (germline): MNHEY, SVGAGI. The CDR3 consists of 14 residues. V was clipped by 6 bases and J by 0 bases, with 12 bases between them. This chain's CDR3 is CASRRQVSSYEQYF. CDR3 coding DNA: TGTGCCAGCAGGAGACAGGTTAGCTCCTACGAGCAGTACTTC.